These 7 T cell receptor beta chains came from one sample sequenced in a study of response to subunit inactivated influenza vaccine. TCRdb passed the RT-PCR reads through MiXCR, listing each CDR3 protein once. The sample gives 630,000 or so distinct CDR3 sequences, about a sixth of which show up once; approximately 10% is in the top ten. The source material was PBMCs from blood, sampled 11 to 12 days after vaccination. The source of these receptors is a man in his fifties who received an inactivated influenza vaccine.

This clonotype was recorded many times. The CDR3 DNA reads as TGTGCCAGCAGCCCGACTAGCGGGATCTCCTACGAGCAGTACTTC. Translation: CASSPTSGISYEQYF. The chain carries TRBV11-2 and TRBJ2-7; TRBD2 matches at 11 bases. The CDR3 is 15 amino acids. V gave up 5 bases and J gave up 0 bases; unmatched junction bases: 3. Germline values: CDR1 SGHAT, CDR2 FQNNGV.

The table lists this clonotype with a few counts. This rearrangement joins TRBV29-1 to TRBJ1-1; D unresolved. The CDR3 extends over 13 amino acids. The germline V gene has CDR1 SQVTM and CDR2 ANQGSEA. The V gene lost 3 bases and the J gene lost 6 bases, with 14 bases spanning the gap. CDR3 bases: TGCAGCGTTGACCAGTCATGGGCGGCTGAAGCTTTCTTT. Its translation: CSVDQSWAAEAFF.

This clonotype has ten or more counts. The gene calls are TRBV12-3 or TRBV12-4 and TRBJ1-5; 7 positions match TRBD1. V shed 4 bases, J shed 0 bases, and the junction held 3 bases outside the gene matches. The CDR3 sequence is 15 residues long. This CDR3 reads CASSYRTGSNQPQHF. The DNA of the CDR3 is TGTGCCAGCAGTTACCGGACAGGTAGCAATCAGCCCCAGCATTTT.

This clonotype was detected a few times. This chain uses TRBV29-1 with TRBJ2-3, with D hard to call. This CDR3 region has 13 residues. Germline CDR1 and CDR2: SQVTM and ANQGSEA. V gave up 3 bases and J gave up 8 bases, with 15 bases separating them. CDR3 protein: CSVDPPPGGTQYF. CDR3 bases: TGCAGCGTTGACCCCCCGCCGGGTGGTACGCAGTATTTT.

The rearrangement joins TRBV13 to TRBJ2-1, with TRBD2 as a possible D gene (5 bases). V lost 5 bases and J lost 6, with 17 bases in between. Germline CDR1 and CDR2: PRHDT and FYEKMQ (reference sequence). The CDR3 runs 15 residues. The CDR3 is CASSPLWRKFNEQFF. CDR3 sequence (DNA): TGTGCCAGCAGCCCCTTGTGGAGGAAGTTCAATGAGCAGTTCTTC.

This clonotype was seen a few times. The rearrangement joins TRBV5-1 to TRBJ2-5, with D unresolved. CDR1 and CDR2 (germline): SGHRS, YFSETQ. With 6 bases removed from V and 4 bases from J, the gap between germline ends came to 13 bases. The CDR3 loop spans 13 amino acids. This chain's CDR3 is CASNSGGLETQYF. The CDR3, as DNA: TGCGCCAGCAATTCCGGTGGGTTAGAGACCCAGTACTTC.

In DNA form, the CDR3 reads TGTGCCAGCAGCGTCCGGGACCTCTCCTACAATGAGCAGTTCTTC. Encoded protein: CASSVRDLSYNEQFF. This chain connects TRBV7-9 to TRBJ2-1; D assignment may be TRBD1 or TRBD2 (5 bases each). This CDR3 spans 15 amino acids. Germline V gives CDR1 SEHNR, CDR2 FQNEAQ (reference sequence). V was cut by 5 bases and J by 0 bases, with 11 bases left in between.